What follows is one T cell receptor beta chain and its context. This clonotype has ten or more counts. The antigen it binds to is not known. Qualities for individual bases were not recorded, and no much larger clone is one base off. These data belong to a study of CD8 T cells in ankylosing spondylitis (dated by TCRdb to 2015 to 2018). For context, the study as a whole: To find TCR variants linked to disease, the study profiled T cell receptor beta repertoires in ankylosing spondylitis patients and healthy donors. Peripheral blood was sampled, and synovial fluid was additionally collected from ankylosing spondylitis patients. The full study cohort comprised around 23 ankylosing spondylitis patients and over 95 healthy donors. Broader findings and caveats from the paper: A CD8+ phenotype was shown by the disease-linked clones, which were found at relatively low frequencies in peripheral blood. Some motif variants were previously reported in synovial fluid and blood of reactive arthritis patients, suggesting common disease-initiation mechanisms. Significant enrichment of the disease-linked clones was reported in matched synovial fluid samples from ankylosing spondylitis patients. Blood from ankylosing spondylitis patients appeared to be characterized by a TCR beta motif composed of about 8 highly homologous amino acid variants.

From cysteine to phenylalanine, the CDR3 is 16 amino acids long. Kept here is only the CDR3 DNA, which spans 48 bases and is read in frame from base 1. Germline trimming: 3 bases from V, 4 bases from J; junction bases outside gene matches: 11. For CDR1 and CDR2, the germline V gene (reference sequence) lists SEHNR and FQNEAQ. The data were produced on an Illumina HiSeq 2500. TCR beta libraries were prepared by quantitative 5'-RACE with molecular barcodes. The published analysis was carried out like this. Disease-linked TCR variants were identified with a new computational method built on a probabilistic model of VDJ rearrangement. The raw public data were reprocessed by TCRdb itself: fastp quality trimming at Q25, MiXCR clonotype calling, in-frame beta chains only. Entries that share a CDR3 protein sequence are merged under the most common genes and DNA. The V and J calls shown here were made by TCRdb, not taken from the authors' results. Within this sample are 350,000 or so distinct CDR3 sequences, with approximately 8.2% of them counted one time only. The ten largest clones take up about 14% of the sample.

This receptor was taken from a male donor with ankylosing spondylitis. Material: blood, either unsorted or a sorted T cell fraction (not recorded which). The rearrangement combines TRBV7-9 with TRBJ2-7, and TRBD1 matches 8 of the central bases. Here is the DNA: TGTGCCAGCAGCTTCCGGGACAGGAGAGGTAAATACGAGCAGTACTTC. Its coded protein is CASSFRDRRGKYEQYF.